This TCR beta chain was documented in a study of radiotherapy plus CTLA-4 blockade in lung cancer. About this clone itself: Its antigen is currently unknown.

J was trimmed by 6 bases and V by 5 bases; bases with no gene match: 4. The CDR3 consists of 12 residues. CDR1 and CDR2 (germline): MDHEN, SYDVKM. Study conclusions and caveats: Tumor-origin TCR clones grew in blood after radiotherapy plus ipilimumab.

Method: immunoSEQ multiplex PCR; TCRdb's copy keeps in-frame clones and lacks some. The table has around 40,000 clones, 70% to 90% seen once. This TCR derives from a human donor with non-small cell lung cancer whose response to radiotherapy plus ipilimumab could not be evaluated. Material: peripheral blood, obtained from a patient treated with radiotherapy plus ipilimumab. This chain connects TRBV28 to TRBJ2-7; 7 nucleotides agree with TRBD1. CDR3: CASSTYRGEQYF. The CDR3 nucleotides are TGTGCCAGCAGTACTTACAGGGGCGAGCAGTACTTC. The variable domain in full, with the rest retrieved from reference TRBV28 and TRBJ2-7, is DVKVTQSSRYLVKRTGEKVFLECVQDMDHENMFWYRQDPGLGLRLIYFSYDVKMKEKGDIPEGYSVSREKKERFSLILESASTNQTSMYLCASSTYRGEQYFGPGTRLTVT.